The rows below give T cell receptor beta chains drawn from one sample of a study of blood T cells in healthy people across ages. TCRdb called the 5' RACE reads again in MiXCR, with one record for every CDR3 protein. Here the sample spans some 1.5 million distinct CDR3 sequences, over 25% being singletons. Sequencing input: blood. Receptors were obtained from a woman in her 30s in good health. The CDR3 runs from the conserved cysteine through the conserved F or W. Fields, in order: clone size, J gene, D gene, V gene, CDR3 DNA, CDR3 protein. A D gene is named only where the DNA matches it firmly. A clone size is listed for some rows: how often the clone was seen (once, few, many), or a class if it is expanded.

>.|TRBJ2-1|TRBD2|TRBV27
TGTGCCAGCAGCCAGACCTTCCTAGCGGGAGGTTACAATGAGCAGTTCTTC
CASSQTFLAGGYNEQFF
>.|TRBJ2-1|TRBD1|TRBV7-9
TGTGCCAGCAGCCGGGACAGGGCATTTCGATTGGGTACCTACAATGAGCAGTTCTTC
CASSRDRAFRLGTYNEQFF
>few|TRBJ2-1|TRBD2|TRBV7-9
TGTGCCAGCAGCTTAGCACAGCGGGGGGAATACAATGAGCAGTTCTTC
CASSLAQRGEYNEQFF
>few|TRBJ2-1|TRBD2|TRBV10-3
TGTGCCATCAGTGAGCTAGCGGGATCTAACAATGAGCAGTTCTTC
CAISELAGSNNEQFF
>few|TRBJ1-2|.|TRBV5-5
TGTGCCAGCACCCAGGACTATGGCTACACCTTC
CASTQDYGYTF
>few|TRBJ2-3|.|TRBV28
TGTGCCAGCAGCCCGATTCTGGACGTCACAGATACGCAGTATTTT
CASSPILDVTDTQYF
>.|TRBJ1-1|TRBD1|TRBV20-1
TGCAGTGCTAGACCGGACAGGGCCAACACTGAAGCTTTCTTT
CSARPDRANTEAFF
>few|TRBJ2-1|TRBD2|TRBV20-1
TGCAGTGCTAGCGGACTAGTGGGGAGAAATGTCAATGAGCAGTTCTTC
CSASGLVGRNVNEQFF
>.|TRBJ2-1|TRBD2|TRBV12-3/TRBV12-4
TGTGCCAGCAGCTTTAGCGGGGGGCTCAACAATGAGCAGTTCTTC
CASSFSGGLNNEQFF
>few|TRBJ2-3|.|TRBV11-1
TGTGCCAGCAGCCTGAGTCCAGGGGTGGGAGATACGCAGTATTTT
CASSLSPGVGDTQYF
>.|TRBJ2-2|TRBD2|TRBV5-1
TGCGCCAGCAGCTGGGACTTGACTAGCGGAGACACCGGGGAGCTGTTTTTT
CASSWDLTSGDTGELFF
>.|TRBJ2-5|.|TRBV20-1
TGCAGTGCTAGACTGGTACGGGATGAGACCCAGTACTTC
CSARLVRDETQYF
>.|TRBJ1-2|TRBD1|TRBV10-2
TGCGCCATCGAGACAGGGGGCCCTGATGGCTACACCTTC
CAIETGGPDGYTF
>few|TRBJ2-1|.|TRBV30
TGTGCCTGGACGGCGGGAAGATCCTACAATGAGCAGTTCTTC
CAWTAGRSYNEQFF
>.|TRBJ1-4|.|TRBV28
TGTGCCAGCAGTCCTCTGGGGGGGGTCGAAAAACTGTTTTTT
CASSPLGGVEKLFF
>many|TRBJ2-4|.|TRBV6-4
TGTGCCAGCAGTGGGGGCTTACAGGCCAACCCCAAAAACATTCAGTACTTC
CASSGGLQANPKNIQYF
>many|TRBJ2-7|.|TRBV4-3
TGCGCCAGCAGCCAAGAAACTATGGGGCGTTACGAGCAGTACTTC
CASSQETMGRYEQYF
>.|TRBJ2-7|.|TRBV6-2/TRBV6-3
TGTGCCAGTTCTTGGCGGCCCAGGCTAGCAGTCGCCGAGCAGTACTTC
CASSWRPRLAVAEQYF
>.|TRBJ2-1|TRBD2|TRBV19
TGTGCCAGTAGTATAGAGACTAGCGGGAAACGTGAGCAGTTCTTC
CASSIETSGKREQFF
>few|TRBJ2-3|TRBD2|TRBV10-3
TGTGCCATCAGTGTCGGACTAGCGGGAGGAGAGGATACGCAGTATTTT
CAISVGLAGGEDTQYF
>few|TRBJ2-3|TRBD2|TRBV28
TGTGCCAGCACCCCTCTGCGGGGGGGCAGCACAGATACGCAGTATTTT
CASTPLRGGSTDTQYF
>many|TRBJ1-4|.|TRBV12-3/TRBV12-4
TGTGCCAGCAGGGTACAAGGCAGGGAGGGAAAACTGTTTTTT
CASRVQGREGKLFF
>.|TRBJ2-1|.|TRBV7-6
TGTGTGCCGGCATGGGGGTCCTACAATGAGCAGTTCTTC
CVPAWGSYNEQFF
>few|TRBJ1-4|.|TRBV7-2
TGTGCCAGCAGCTTACACCGGAGTAATGAAAAACTGTTTTTT
CASSLHRSNEKLFF
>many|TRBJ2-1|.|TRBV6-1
TGTGCCAGCAGTCTCGGGGTCAGTGAGCAGTTCTTC
CASSLGVSEQFF
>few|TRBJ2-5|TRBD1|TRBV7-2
TGTGCCAGCAGCTTAGGACAGGGAATAGCGGAGACCCAGTACTTC
CASSLGQGIAETQYF